Listed below are T cell receptor beta chains from one sample, sequenced in a study of PD-1 blockade in classical Hodgkin lymphoma. Measured with immunoSEQ multiplex PCR; TCRdb has only the in-frame clones, and not every one. The sample consists of about 24,000 clones, roughly 84% of them appearing once. The sequencing used CD4+ T cells from blood, collected at baseline. These receptor sequences come from a human donor with classical Hodgkin lymphoma. Each CDR3 is given without its conserved first and last residue.

>TRBJ2-7|TRBV18
ASSPTGDLEQY
>TRBJ1-2|TRBV10-2
ASSETGDYGYT
>TRBJ1-6|TRBV7-3
ASSLMGQGNSPLH
>TRBJ2-3|TRBV11-3
ASSLGASSGAPDTQY
>TRBJ2-2|TRBV5-1
ASSRLRAGTGELF
>TRBJ1-6|TRBV6-5
ASSYDTDSQNSPLH
>TRBJ2-1|TRBV6-5
ASSYGSRKQF
>TRBJ2-2|TRBV6-6
ASRSGQLTGELF
>TRBJ2-1|TRBV10-1
ASSELGDPYNEQF
>TRBJ1-1|TRBV11-1
ASSLASHNTEAF
>TRBJ1-6|TRBV4-2
ASGLDPNSPLH
>TRBJ2-1|TRBV7-2
ASSSDLPREQF
>TRBJ1-2|TRBV5-6
ASSLAGEGYGYT
>TRBJ2-1|TRBV11-3
ASSLDGRGFYNEQF
>TRBJ2-7|TRBV5-5
ASSLSQNYEQY
>TRBJ1-1|TRBV6-6
ASSYAGMNTEAF